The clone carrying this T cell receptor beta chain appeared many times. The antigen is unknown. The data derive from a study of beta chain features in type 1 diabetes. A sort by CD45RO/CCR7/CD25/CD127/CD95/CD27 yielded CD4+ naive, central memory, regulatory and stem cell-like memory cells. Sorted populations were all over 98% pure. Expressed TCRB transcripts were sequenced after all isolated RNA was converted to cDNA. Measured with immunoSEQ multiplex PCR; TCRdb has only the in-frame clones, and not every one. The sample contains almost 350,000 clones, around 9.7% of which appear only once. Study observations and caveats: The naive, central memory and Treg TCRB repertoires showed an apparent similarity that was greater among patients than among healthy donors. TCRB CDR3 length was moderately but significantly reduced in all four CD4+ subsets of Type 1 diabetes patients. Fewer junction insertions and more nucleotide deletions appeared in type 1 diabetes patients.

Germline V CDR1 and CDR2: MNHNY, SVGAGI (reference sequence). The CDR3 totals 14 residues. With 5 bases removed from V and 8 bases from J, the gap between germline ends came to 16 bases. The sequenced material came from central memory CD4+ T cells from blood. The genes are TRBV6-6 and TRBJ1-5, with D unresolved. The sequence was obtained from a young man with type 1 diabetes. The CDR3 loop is CASSNTDLLEPQHF. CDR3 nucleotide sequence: TGTGCCAGCAGTAATACAGACCTTCTCGAGCCCCAGCATTTT.